This T cell receptor beta chain was sequenced for a study of PD-L1 blockade in urothelial cancer. Study as a whole: Investigators checked blood 3 weeks (second dose) and 6 weeks after treatment start. Blood samples contained a median around 130,000 T cells. Study observations and caveats: Tumor-linked clones in blood grew more by 3 weeks in durable-benefit patients.

Concerning this clone itself: Its specificity is not known.

The germline V gene encodes CDR1 MNHNS and CDR2 SASEGT. CDR3 size: 15 residues. Trimming removed 1 base from V and 3 bases from J, with 13 bases in between. The sample's time point: pretreatment peripheral blood. Patients each gave 1 to 8 samples, pretreatment and on-treatment. The table came from immunoSEQ multiplex PCR; TCRdb's copy has only in-frame clones and leaves some out. Counted here are 85,000 to 90,000 clones, roughly 90% occurring once; the ten biggest clones make up 0.85% to 1%. The specimen comprised PBMCs, sampled around atezolizumab (anti-PD-L1) treatment. V and J are TRBV6-1 and TRBJ2-7; TRBD2 might be the D (6 bases). The clonotype was recovered from a woman older than 75 with urothelial cancer. The CDR3 coding sequence is TGTGCCAGCAGTGAAGGCGGTAGCGGTTACTACGAGCAGTACTTC. Its translation is CASSEGGSGYYEQYF.